This is a list of T cell receptor beta chains from one sample in a study of monozygotic twins with inflammatory bowel disease. TCRdb re-analyzed the 5' RACE reads; it lists each CDR3 protein once, without DNA. This sample lists around 200,000 distinct CDR3 sequences; its ten largest clones have 1.5% to 2%. Sequenced sample: blood. These receptors came from a human donor with ulcerative colitis or Crohn's disease, or a healthy co-twin of an affected twin (not recorded which). The CDR3 runs from the conserved cysteine through the conserved F or W.

J gene,V gene,CDR3 protein
TRBJ2-3,TRBV20-1,CSASRTMGLAGGSDTQYF
TRBJ2-5,TRBV7-2,CASSLSGDDEETQYF
TRBJ2-3,TRBV9,CASSPTRFHTQYF
TRBJ2-1,TRBV5-1,CASSLIAGTPAGEQFF
TRBJ1-1,TRBV5-1,CASSRLGATEAFF
TRBJ1-6,TRBV15,CATSAWRRYSPLHF
TRBJ2-1,TRBV5-1,CASSLGLAGINEQFF
TRBJ1-5,TRBV12-3/TRBV12-4,CASSFSGIRPSSNQPQHF
TRBJ2-7,TRBV5-1,CASSLSSGTGTREQYF
TRBJ1-1,TRBV18,CASSPGARGTEAFF
TRBJ2-7,TRBV6-1,CASGTGTYYYVSEQYF
TRBJ1-2,TRBV3-1,CASSDRGTGGYGYIF
TRBJ2-7,TRBV6-1,CASSEGGGLGWHEQYF
TRBJ1-2,TRBV4-1,CASSQGGQSYGYTF
TRBJ1-4,TRBV5-5,CASSWTEANEKLFF
TRBJ1-2,TRBV20-1,CSPRRADGYTF
TRBJ1-1,TRBV29-1,CSVRRQGANTEAFF
TRBJ2-5,TRBV3-1,CASSQGSIRTKETQYF
TRBJ1-5,TRBV7-9,CASSLGQGGQPQHF
TRBJ1-1,TRBV12-3/TRBV12-4,CASSLRALVTEAFF
TRBJ1-2,TRBV2,CASSEISWNYGYTF
TRBJ1-5,TRBV5-1,CASSFGAPGQPQHF
TRBJ1-1,TRBV12-3/TRBV12-4,CASSPTGAEAFF
TRBJ1-2,TRBV7-9,CASSLGEFGYTF
TRBJ2-7,TRBV5-5,CASSQAPGQGSHEQYF
TRBJ1-5,TRBV12-5,CASVGLDSNQPQHF
TRBJ1-5,TRBV12-3/TRBV12-4,CTSSPGGNNQPQHF
TRBJ1-5,TRBV2,CASSATGNSNQPQHF
TRBJ1-6,TRBV9,CASSVAGGRGSPLHF
TRBJ2-5,TRBV12-3/TRBV12-4,CASGSGSWETQYF
TRBJ1-6,TRBV20-1,CSAPRQGSDSPLHF
TRBJ2-4,TRBV7-2,CASSLDQGNIQYF
TRBJ2-3,TRBV20-1,CSASELRGGPTDTQYF
TRBJ1-2,TRBV11-2,CASSFEGDYGYTF
TRBJ1-5,TRBV6-5,CASSYSNGKNQPQHF
TRBJ2-2,TRBV25-1,CASSHSGTGELFF
TRBJ2-2,TRBV20-1,CSARFGVHYAGELFF
TRBJ2-3,TRBV5-1,CASSLAGMRTDTQYF
TRBJ2-5,TRBV5-5,CASSSQGQSETQYF
TRBJ1-6,TRBV6-5,CASSTKPVDGSPLHF
TRBJ2-1,TRBV11-1,CASRGRDRGNEQFF
TRBJ2-7,TRBV27,CASGPAGTGSYEQYF
TRBJ1-2,TRBV4-1,CASSHQGGNRLVYGYTF
TRBJ1-6,TRBV7-9,CASSHPLINSPLHF
TRBJ1-3,TRBV4-1,CASSQDPGSGNTIYF
TRBJ2-2,TRBV18,CASSPERLNTGELFF
TRBJ1-1,TRBV5-1,CASSSTGEGSTEAFF
TRBJ2-7,TRBV7-6,CASSFVPTGRFYEQYF
TRBJ2-2,TRBV5-1,CASSLLLDGNTGELFF
TRBJ2-4,TRBV20-1,CSSAPGLAGKNIQYF
TRBJ1-5,TRBV12-3/TRBV12-4,CASSRTTGAGEPQHF
TRBJ2-5,TRBV4-1,CASSQAGTYRDRETQYF
TRBJ2-7,TRBV20-1,CSARGPSGGESYEQYF
TRBJ1-1,TRBV10-2,CASSEIENTEAFF
TRBJ2-5,TRBV20-1,CSAFAGWMGQETQYF